This T cell receptor beta chain was captured by sequencing in a study of long-term antiretroviral therapy in people with HIV. Only United States sites treated participants with HIV. Survey-level resolution applied to immunoSEQ assay v3.0. Using immunoSEQ multiplex PCR, the repertoire was profiled, and TCRdb retains in-frame clones only, with some absent. Among some 30,000 clones, 85% to 95% were seen once, and the ten largest hold 2.5% to 3%. On this clone itself: Its target is unknown.

Study outcomes and limitations: All time points showed a repertoire dominated by clones expanded before ART. Blood sampling spanned 2004 to 2017, possibly under older ART regimens.

The input for sequencing was unsorted PBMCs, taken about 7.2 years after starting antiretroviral therapy. This TCR was sampled from a man in his fifties or sixties with HIV.

The CDR3: CASSKRQGDSVPYEQYF. CDR3 sequence (DNA): TGTGCCAGCAGCAAACGACAGGGAGACAGTGTACCCTACGAGCAGTACTTC. The genes are TRBV21-1 and TRBJ2-7; TRBD1 is the table's D call and was not checked against the DNA. TRBV21-1 is an annotated pseudogene. CDR3 length: 17 amino acids.